This T cell receptor beta chain was obtained from a study of molecular identifiers for immune sequencing clone quantification. The use of previously described methods and listed TCR primers produced the bulk TCR libraries. In TCRdb, the PCR reads were re-called with MiXCR into one record per CDR3 protein. Of hundreds of thousands of distinct CDR3 sequences detected, about 20% appear once; the ten largest clones hold approximately 0.85%. V lost 0 bases and J 4 bases, leaving 15 bases between the germline ends. Germline CDR1 is MGHRA and CDR2 is YSYEKL. The CDR3 covers 16 residues. Broader study findings: The share of molecules held by clones above 20 RNA copies was over 99% in effector cells and under 1% in naive cells. Highly expanded clone sizes could end up underestimated if a barcode were shared by identical TCR molecules.

Sorted naive CD8 T cells were those defined as CD8+CD4-CCR7+CD45RA+. This clonotype appeared many times. No antigen is known for it. This clonotype was sampled from a human donor in good health. Some libraries in this study had Jurkat cell RNA spiked in. The V call is TRBV4-1, the J call TRBJ1-1; D call uncertain. Sequenced material: naive CD8+ T cells from blood, with Jurkat cell RNA spiked in. The subset here: FACS-sorted CD8+CD4-CCR7+CD45RA+ naive T cells. The CDR3 protein is CASSQDIGRVFTEAFF. The CDR3 DNA reads as TGCGCCAGCAGCCAAGATATAGGGAGGGTCTTCACTGAAGCTTTCTTT.